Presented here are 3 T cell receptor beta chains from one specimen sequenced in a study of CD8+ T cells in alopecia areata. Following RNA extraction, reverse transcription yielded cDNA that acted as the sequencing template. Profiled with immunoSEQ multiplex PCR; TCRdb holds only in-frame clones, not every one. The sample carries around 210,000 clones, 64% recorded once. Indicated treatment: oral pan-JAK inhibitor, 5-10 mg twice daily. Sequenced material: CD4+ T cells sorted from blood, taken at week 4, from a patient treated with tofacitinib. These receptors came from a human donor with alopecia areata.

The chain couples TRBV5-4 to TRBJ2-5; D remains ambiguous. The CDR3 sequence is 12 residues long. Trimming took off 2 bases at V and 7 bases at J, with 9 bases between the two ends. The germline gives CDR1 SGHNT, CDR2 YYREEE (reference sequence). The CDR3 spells CASSFPSGTQYF. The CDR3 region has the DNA TGTGCCAGCAGCTTCCCGTCCGGGACCCAGTACTTC. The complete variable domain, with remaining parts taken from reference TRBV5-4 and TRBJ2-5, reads ETGVTQSPTHLIKTRGQQVTLRCSSQSGHNTVSWYQQALGQGPQFIFQYYREEENGRGNFPPRFSGLQFPNYSSELNVNALELDDSALYLCASSFPSGTQYFGPGTRLLVL.

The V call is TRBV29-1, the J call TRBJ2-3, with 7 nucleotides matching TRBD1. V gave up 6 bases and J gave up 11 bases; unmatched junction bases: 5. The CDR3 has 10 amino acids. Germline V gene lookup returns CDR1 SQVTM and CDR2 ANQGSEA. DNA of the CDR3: TGCAGCGTAGACAGGGTAGGGCAGTATTTT. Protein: CSVDRVGQYF.

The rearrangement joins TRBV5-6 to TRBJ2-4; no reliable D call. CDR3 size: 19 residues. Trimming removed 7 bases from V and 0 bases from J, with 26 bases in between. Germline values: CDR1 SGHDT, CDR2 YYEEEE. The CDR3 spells CASSRMGMDGRIAKNIQYF. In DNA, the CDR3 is TGTGCCAGCTCCCGGATGGGGATGGATGGACGTATAGCCAAAAACATTCAGTACTTC.